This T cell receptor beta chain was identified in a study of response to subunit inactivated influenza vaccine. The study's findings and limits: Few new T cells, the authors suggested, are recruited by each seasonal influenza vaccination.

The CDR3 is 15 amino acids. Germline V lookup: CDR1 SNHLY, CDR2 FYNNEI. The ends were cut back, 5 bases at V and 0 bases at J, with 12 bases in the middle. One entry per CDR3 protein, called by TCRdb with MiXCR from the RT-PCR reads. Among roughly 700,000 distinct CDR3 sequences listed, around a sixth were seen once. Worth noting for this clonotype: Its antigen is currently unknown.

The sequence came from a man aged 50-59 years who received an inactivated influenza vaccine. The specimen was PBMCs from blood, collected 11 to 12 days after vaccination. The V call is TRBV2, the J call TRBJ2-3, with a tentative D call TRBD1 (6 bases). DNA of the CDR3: TGTGCCAGCAGTCGGGACAACCCTAGCACAGATACGCAGTATTTT. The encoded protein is CASSRDNPSTDTQYF.